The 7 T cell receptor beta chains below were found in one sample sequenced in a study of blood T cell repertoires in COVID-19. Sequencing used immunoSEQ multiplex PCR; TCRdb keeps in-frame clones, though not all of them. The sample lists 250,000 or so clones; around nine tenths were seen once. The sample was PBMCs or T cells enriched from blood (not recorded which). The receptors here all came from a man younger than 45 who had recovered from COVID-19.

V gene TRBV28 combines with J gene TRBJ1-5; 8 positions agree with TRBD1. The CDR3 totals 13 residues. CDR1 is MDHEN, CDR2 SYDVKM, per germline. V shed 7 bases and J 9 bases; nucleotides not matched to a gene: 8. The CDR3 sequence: CASTGGASPPQHF. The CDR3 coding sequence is TGTGCCAGCACAGGGGGCGCGAGTCCGCCCCAGCATTTT.

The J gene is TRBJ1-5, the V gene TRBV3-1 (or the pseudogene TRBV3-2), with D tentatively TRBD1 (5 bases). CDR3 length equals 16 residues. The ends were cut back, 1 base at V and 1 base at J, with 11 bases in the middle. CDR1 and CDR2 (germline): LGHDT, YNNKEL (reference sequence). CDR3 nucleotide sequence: TGTGCCAGCAGCCAAGGGGGCAGGAAAAGCAATCAGCCCCAGCATTTT. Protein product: CASSQGGRKSNQPQHF.

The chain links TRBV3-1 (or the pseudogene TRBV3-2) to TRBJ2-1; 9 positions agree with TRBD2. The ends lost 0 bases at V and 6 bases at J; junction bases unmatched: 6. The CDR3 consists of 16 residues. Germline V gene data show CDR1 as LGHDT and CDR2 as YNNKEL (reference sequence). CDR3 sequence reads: CASSQDGAGGPNEQFF. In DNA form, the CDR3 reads TGTGCCAGCAGCCAAGATGGGGCGGGAGGGCCCAATGAGCAGTTCTTC.

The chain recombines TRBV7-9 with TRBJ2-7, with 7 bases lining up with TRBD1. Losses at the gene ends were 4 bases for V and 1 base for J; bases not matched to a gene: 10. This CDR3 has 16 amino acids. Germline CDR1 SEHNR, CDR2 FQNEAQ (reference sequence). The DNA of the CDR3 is TGTGCCAGCAGCTCCGGATCCAAGGACAGGTCCTACGAGCAGTACTTC. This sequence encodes CASSSGSKDRSYEQYF.

The CDR3 DNA is TGCGCCAGCAGCTTGATGGTGCAAACTAGGATGAACACTGAAGCTTTCTTT. Its translation: CASSLMVQTRMNTEAFF. The rearrangement links TRBV5-1 to TRBJ1-1; D call uncertain. The V and J ends lost 1 base and 0 bases respectively, with 16 bases between them. The germline gives CDR1 SGHRS, CDR2 YFSETQ. The CDR3 has 17 amino acids.

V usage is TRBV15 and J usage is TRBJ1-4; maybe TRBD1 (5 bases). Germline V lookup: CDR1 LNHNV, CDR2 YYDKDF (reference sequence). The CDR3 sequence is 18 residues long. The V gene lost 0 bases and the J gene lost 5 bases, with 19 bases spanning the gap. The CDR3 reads CATSRDVRDGGFNEKLFF. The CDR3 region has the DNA TGTGCCACCAGCAGAGATGTCCGGGACGGAGGGTTCAATGAAAAACTGTTTTTT.

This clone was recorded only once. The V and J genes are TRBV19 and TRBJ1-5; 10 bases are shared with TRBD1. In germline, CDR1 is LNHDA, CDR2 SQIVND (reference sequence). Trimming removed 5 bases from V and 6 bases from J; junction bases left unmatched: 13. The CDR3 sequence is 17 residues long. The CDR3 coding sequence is TGTGCCAGTAGTTCCCGATCCGACAGGGGGCGAAGTCAGCCCCAGCATTTT. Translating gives CASSSRSDRGRSQPQHF.